Sequencing of this TCR beta chain was carried out in a study of T cells in Graves' hyperthyroidism and ophthalmopathy. Findings and caveats of the study: Blood also contained most expanded thyroid clonotypes above 0.001.

For this clonotype: Its antigen is unknown.

V shed 6 bases, J shed 4 bases, and the junction held 10 bases outside the gene matches. The CDR3 length is 14 residues. CDR1 is SQVTM and CDR2 is ANQGSEA in the germline V gene. The CDR3 regions of TCR beta were amplified from RNA transcripts. The HTBI primer set drove a first-round RT-PCR of the TCR CDR3. Each CDR3 protein is one row after TCRdb ran MiXCR on the multiplex PCR reads. The data show 480,000 or so distinct CDR3 sequences, around 50% seen once. The sequence came from an adult woman with Graves' disease, either hyperthyroidism or ophthalmopathy (not recorded which). Material: peripheral blood or thyroid tissue (not recorded which). The chain combines TRBV29-1 with TRBJ2-5; the match to TRBD1 covers 8 bases. CDR3 DNA sequence: TGCAGCGTCAAAAGGACAGGGCAAGTAGAGACCCAGTACTTC. It encodes CSVKRTGQVETQYF.